The 5 T cell receptor beta chains listed next were all sequenced from one sample in a study of cytomegalovirus exposure and HLA in healthy donors. Both 60 Vbeta primers and 13 Jbeta primers went into the PCR. Assay used: immunoSEQ multiplex PCR; TCRdb lists only in-frame clones, some missing. The sample contains about 130,000 clones, around 82% of which appear only once. Material: PBMCs. The origin of the receptors is a man aged 30 to 45 in good health and CMV-seropositive.

The gene calls are TRBV7-6 and TRBJ2-3; TRBD1 agrees at 8 bases. The CDR3 is 14 residues long. CDR1 and CDR2 from the germline V gene are SGHVS and FNYEAQ. Trimming removed 5 bases from V and 4 bases from J; junction bases left unmatched: 5. The CDR3 coding sequence is TGTGCCAGCAGCATGGGACAGGCCTCAGATACGCAGTATTTT. The encoded protein is CASSMGQASDTQYF. The complete variable domain, with remaining parts taken from reference TRBV7-6 and TRBJ2-3, reads GAGVSQSPRYKVTKRGQDVALRCDPISGHVSLYWYRQALGQGPEFLTYFNYEAQQDKSGLPNDRFSAERPEGSISTLTIQRTEQRDSAMYRCASSMGQASDTQYFGPGTRLTVL.

The chain carries TRBV2 and TRBJ2-7, with TRBD2 identical over 13 bases. V was clipped by 6 bases and J by 3 bases; unmatched bases: 5. Germline loops: CDR1 SNHLY, CDR2 FYNNEI. This CDR3 spans 15 amino acids. The CDR3 region is CASRLGTSGDYEQYF. DNA of the CDR3: TGTGCCAGCAGACTGGGGACTAGCGGGGACTACGAGCAGTACTTC. Full variable domain (rest looked up from reference TRBV2 and TRBJ2-7): EPEVTQTPSHQVTQMGQEVILRCVPISNHLYFYWYRQILGQKVEFLVSFYNNEISEKSEIFDDQFSVERPDGSNFTLKIRSTKLEDSAMYFCASRLGTSGDYEQYFGPGTRLTVT.

The V call is TRBV6-5, the J call TRBJ2-7; TRBD1 aligns across 7 bases. Germline loops: CDR1 MNHEY, CDR2 SVGAGI. V lost 6 bases to trimming and J lost 0 bases; unmatched junction nucleotides: 8. The CDR3 has 15 amino acids. The CDR3, as DNA: TGTGCCAGCAGCTCTCCCGGGACAGCCTCCTACGAGCAGTACTTC. Translation gives CASSSPGTASYEQYF.

This sequence joins TRBV19 and TRBJ2-7; the match to TRBD1 covers 7 bases. The germline V gene has CDR1 LNHDA and CDR2 SQIVND (reference sequence). The V segment lost 1 base and the J segment 6 bases; nucleotides outside the gene matches: 6. The CDR3 consists of 14 residues. The CDR3, as DNA: TGTGCCAGTAGTATAGGGACAGGCGGAGCCGAGCAGTACTTC. This translates into CASSIGTGGAEQYF.

In this sample, this clone is medium-sized (0.01 to 0.1%). The V gene is TRBV6-1, the J gene TRBJ2-7, with TRBD2 matching over 11 bases. Germline V gene data show CDR1 as MNHNS and CDR2 as SASEGT. The CDR3 has 14 residues. V shed 4 bases, J shed 1 base, and the junction held 0 bases outside the gene matches. In DNA form, the CDR3 reads TGTGCCAGCAGTGTAGCGGGAGGGTCCTACGAGCAGTACTTC. Translating it yields CASSVAGGSYEQYF.